This TCR beta chain was identified in a study of OX40 agonist ivuxolimab in advanced cancers. With respect to the entire study: The costimulatory receptor OX40 (CD134) was targeted by ivuxolimab, a fully human IgG2 agonistic monoclonal antibody. Of the approximately 54 patients in dose escalation, about 20 had hepatocellular carcinoma, some 15 had melanoma, 9 had renal cell carcinoma and 9 had head and neck cancer. Partial responses occurred in three dose-escalation patients: two with cutaneous melanoma and one with hepatocellular carcinoma. The purpose of peripheral TCRbeta sequencing was to test whether ivuxolimab changed TCR sequence diversity and led to clonal T-cell expansion. Patients were allowed to have had prior anti-PD-1, anti-PD-L1 or anti-CTLA-4 therapy, and approximately 43% of the dose-escalation patients had previously received checkpoint inhibitors. The paper reports the monotherapy dose-escalation portion (N of about 47 patients) of the phase I ivuxolimab trial. Intravenous ivuxolimab was administered to patients every 2 weeks at six dose levels: 0.01, 0.1, 0.3, 1.5, 3 and 10 mg/kg. In the dose-escalation cohort, around 80% of patients were male, and the mean age was 60 years with a range of about 23 to 79.

On the study overall, not on this receptor specifically: The antigen specificity of the peripheral T cells that underwent clonal expansion was not determined. In the 0.1-3.0 mg/kg groups, partial responders had among the lowest normalized peripheral clonal expansion, particularly in CD8+ T cells. At doses of 0.1 to 3.0 mg/kg, clonal expansion of both CD4+ and CD8+ T cells in blood was seen between baseline and week 6. After ivuxolimab, more expanded clones were found on average in CD8+ T cells than in CD4+ T cells. Low levels of normalized T-cell clonal expansion were also seen in some patients who did not respond.

Genomic DNA was isolated from the sorted cells so that the TCRbeta CDR3 region could be sequenced. TCRbeta CDR3 regions were sequenced using the immunoSEQ Assay. TCRdb re-hosts the immuneACCESS table, in-frame sequences only. Its copies lack some clones; in the studies checked, an unresolved V gene accounts for under half of them, and the cause for the rest is not known. Counted in this sample were more than 45,000 clones; 83% of them appeared once. The ten largest clones capture over 1% of the sample. Including cysteine and phenylalanine, the CDR3 has 13 amino acids. Left in the record is the CDR3 DNA by itself, 39 bases read in frame from the first base. The germline V gene gives CDR1 as MNHEY and CDR2 as SVGAGI. The junction carries 8 bases between V and J, which are trimmed by 6 bases and 2 bases respectively. To note about this clone: There is no known antigen for this receptor. No base-level quality is on record; no much larger clone is a single base apart. Within the sample, other DNA sequences also encode this same CDR3.

Patients with autoimmune disease history or receiving systemic immunosuppression were excluded from the trial. Peripheral blood for TCR sequencing was collected from all dose cohorts at baseline, on cycle 4 day 1, and on cycle 7 day 1. The samples were taken from a phase I, first-in-human, multicenter, open-label dose-escalation trial of ivuxolimab. Adults with locally advanced or metastatic melanoma, renal cell carcinoma, hepatocellular carcinoma or head and neck squamous cell carcinoma were enrolled in the trial. Before TCR sequencing, CD4+ T cells and CD8+ T cells were sorted from peripheral blood as separate populations.

The chain links TRBV6-5 with TRBJ1-5; possibly the D gene is TRBD1, per 6 matching bases. This material consisted of CD4+ or CD8+ T cells sorted from blood, taken in a trial of the OX40 agonist ivuxolimab. The clonotype originates from an adult with an advanced solid tumor such as melanoma, head and neck, liver or kidney cancer. The base sequence is TGTGCCAGCAGACAGGGCGGCAATCAGCCCCAGCATTTT. This yields the protein CASRQGGNQPQHF.